The subject of this entry is one T cell receptor beta chain. Its matching antigen is unknown. This CDR3 is built from 13 residues. Per germline, CDR1 MGHRA and CDR2 YSYEKL. Trimming pared 4 bases from V and 5 bases from J, leaving 11 bases between. Generated by immunoSEQ multiplex PCR, the TCRdb table keeps only in-frame clones and is missing some. Of approximately 35,000 clones listed, approximately 87% are singletons. The record originates from a study of neoadjuvant anti-PD-1 for oral cavity cancer. General study results and limits: Non-responders to neoadjuvant nivolumab had significantly more clonal PBMC T cells than responders.

The sequencing here drew on PBMCs, taken before nivolumab (anti-PD-1) treatment. The receptor's source is a person between 40 and 79 years old with oral cavity squamous cell carcinoma. This chain connects TRBV4-1 to TRBJ2-5; perhaps TRBD1 as D (5 bases). The CDR3 DNA reads TGCGCCAGCAGCCTCAGGGTGCAGGAGACCCAGTACTTC. As protein: CASSLRVQETQYF.